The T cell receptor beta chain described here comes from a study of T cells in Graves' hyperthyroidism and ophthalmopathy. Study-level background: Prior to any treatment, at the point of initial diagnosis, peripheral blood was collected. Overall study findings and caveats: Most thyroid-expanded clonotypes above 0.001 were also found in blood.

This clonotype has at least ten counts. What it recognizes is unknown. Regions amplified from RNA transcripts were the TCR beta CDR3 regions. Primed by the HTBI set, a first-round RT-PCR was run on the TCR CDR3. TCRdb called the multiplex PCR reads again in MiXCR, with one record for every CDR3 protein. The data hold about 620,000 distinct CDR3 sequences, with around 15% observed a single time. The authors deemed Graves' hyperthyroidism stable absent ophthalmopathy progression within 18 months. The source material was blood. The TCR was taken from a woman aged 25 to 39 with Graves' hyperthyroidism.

DNA for the CDR3: TGTGCCACATCCCCTCAGGGAGAGAATGAAAAACTGTTTTTT. Residues: CATSPQGENEKLFF. This chain connects TRBV24-1 to TRBJ1-4, with D perhaps TRBD1 (5 bases). The CDR3 runs 14 residues. Germline V gene lookup returns CDR1 KGHDR and CDR2 SFDVKD. The ends were cut back, 10 bases at V and 5 bases at J, with 16 bases in the middle.